The present T cell receptor beta chain was sequenced within a study of blood T cell repertoires in COVID-19. Study-wide context: COVID-19 samples collected from the United States, Italy and Spain covered acute and convalescent phases. Sources were T cells, B-cell-depleted T cells, or PBMCs; the material itself was cDNA or gDNA.

Original processing methods: Amplifying reference gene primers gave estimates of nucleated cell counts. Produced via immunoSEQ multiplex PCR; TCRdb's table is partial and in-frame only. That table supplies the V and J calls and clone size; D and trimming were determined from the DNA. The profile shows approximately 200,000 clones, roughly 88% of them singletons. Per the germline V gene, CDR1 is MNHEY and CDR2 is SMNVEV (reference sequence). The length of the CDR3 is 16 residues. The V end was cut by 6 bases, the J end by 1 base, with 13 bases between. Sequencing was carried out using peripheral blood. The clonotype was recovered from a woman in her 30s with acute or convalescent COVID-19. V and J are TRBV27 and TRBJ1-6, with D unresolved. CDR3 sequence reads: CASRPGISSYNSPLHF. CDR3 DNA sequence: TGTGCCAGCAGGCCCGGGATAAGTTCCTATAATTCACCCCTCCACTTT.